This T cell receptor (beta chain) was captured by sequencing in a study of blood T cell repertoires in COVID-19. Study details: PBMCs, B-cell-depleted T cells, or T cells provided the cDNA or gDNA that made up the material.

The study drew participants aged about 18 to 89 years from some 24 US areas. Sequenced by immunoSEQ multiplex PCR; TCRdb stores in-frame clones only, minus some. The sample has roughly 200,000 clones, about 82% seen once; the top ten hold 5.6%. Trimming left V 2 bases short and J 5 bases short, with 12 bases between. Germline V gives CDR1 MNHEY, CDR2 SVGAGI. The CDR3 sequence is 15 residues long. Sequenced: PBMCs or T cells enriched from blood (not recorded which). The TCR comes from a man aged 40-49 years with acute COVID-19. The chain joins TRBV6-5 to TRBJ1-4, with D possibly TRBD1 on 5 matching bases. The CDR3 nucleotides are TGTGCCAGCAGTTACCAGCCAGGGCGAAATGAAAAACTGTTTTTT. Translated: CASSYQPGRNEKLFF.